Here is one T cell receptor (beta chain) with its context. This sample was included in a study of blood T cell repertoires in COVID-19. TCRdb keeps only in-frame clones here, not all; method: immunoSEQ multiplex PCR. This table has about 120,000 clones, around 81% appearing once. The CDR3 is 13 amino acids. CDR1 is GTSNPN, CDR2 SVGIG, per germline (reference sequence). With 2 bases removed from V and 2 bases from J, the gap between germline ends came to 7 bases. The sample comprised peripheral blood. V gene TRBV30 combines with J gene TRBJ1-5; D is uncertain. The TCR sequence derives from a man between 65 and 79 years old with acute or convalescent COVID-19. The chain's CDR3 is CAWSSIGNQPQHF. The CDR3 nucleotides read TGTGCCTGGAGTTCCATTGGCAATCAGCCCCAGCATTTT. Full variable domain (rest looked up from reference TRBV30 and TRBJ1-5): SQTIHQWPATLVQPVGSPLSLECTVEGTSNPNLYWYRQAAGRGLQLLFYSVGIGQISSEVPQNLSASRPQDRQFILSSKKLLLSDSGFYLCAWSSIGNQPQHFGDGTRLSIL.